This T cell receptor (beta chain) is drawn from a study of T cell repertoires in cytomegalovirus infection. Study summary: Public TCR beta signatures were indicative of both CMV infection and a matching HLA type.

CDR1 and CDR2 from the germline V gene are SGHTA and FQGNSA. The CDR3 has 13 amino acids. The germline V and J ends were trimmed by 5 bases and 5 bases, with 7 bases remaining between them. This clonotype came up a few times. Antigen specificity is unknown. TCRdb re-called the reads with MiXCR, one entry per CDR3 protein. The table has about 570,000 distinct CDR3 sequences, about 39% seen once. General observations from the study: Across the ex vivo response, the dominant clonotypes were HLA-C-restricted CMV-specific TCR beta clonotypes. Of the TCR beta families, the public ones yielded a cumulative frequency that identified carriers of CMV plus the relevant HLA.

The TCR comes from a human donor in good health (CMV status not recorded). Some clones in this sample may be carry-over from other donors' samples. This specimen was cultured PBMCs, taken from culture after CMV antigen stimulation. The chain uses TRBV7-2 and TRBJ2-6; D is possibly TRBD1 or TRBD2 (5 bases each). As DNA, the CDR3 is TGTGCCAGCAGCCGGGGCCGGGCCAACGTCCTGACTTTC. It is translated as CASSRGRANVLTF.